This entry describes one T cell receptor (beta chain). Patients in Seattle were enrolled during active infection, then followed longitudinally. These data are taken from a study of blood T cell repertoires in COVID-19. Germline lookup yields CDR1 SGHTS and CDR2 YDEGEE. This CDR3 spans 17 amino acids. The junction had 12 bases not matched to a gene; V was cut back by 4 bases and J by 3 bases. Sequenced by immunoSEQ multiplex PCR; TCRdb stores in-frame clones only, minus some. The sample holds 200,000 to 250,000 clones, 80% to 90% seen once. The sequence derives from a man younger than 40 with COVID-19, enrolled during active disease. The sequenced material came from peripheral blood. The V call is TRBV5-8, the J call TRBJ2-1; 8 bases agree with TRBD1. In DNA form, the CDR3 reads TGTGCCAGCAGCCCCGGGCCCGGGACAGGTTACTACAATGAGCAGTTCTTC. Residues: CASSPGPGTGYYNEQFF.